The table lists the clone carrying this TCR beta chain with many counts. Antigen: not known. These data are taken from a study of read filtering for tumor transcriptome and immune sequencing. Study in general: Mean patient age was around 66 years, range roughly 40 to 80; roughly 18 male, roughly 14 female. After DNase treatment, RNA was made into whole-transcriptome libraries. General study findings and limits: IR-seq and RNA-seq agreed better without single-read clonotypes.

The library was built from roughly 400 ng RNA with molecular barcoded adaptors for alpha/delta and beta/gamma chains. TCRdb processed the reads anew with MiXCR; each CDR3 protein has one entry. The repertoire holds roughly 27,000 distinct CDR3 sequences, with about 15% as singletons. The CDR3 has 17 residues. Germline V gene lookup returns CDR1 KGHSH and CDR2 LQKENI. Trimming removed 0 bases from V and 2 bases from J; junction bases left unmatched: 7. Sequencing was carried out using a population of CD138-negative cells sorted from bone marrow. The chain employs TRBV18 and TRBJ2-7; 10 bases are a match to TRBD2. The source is a donor at least 40 years old with multiple myeloma. The CDR3 sequence is CASSPPVTSGKPYEQYF. In DNA, the CDR3 is TGTGCCAGCTCACCACCGGTCACTAGCGGGAAGCCCTACGAGCAGTACTTC. Based on the CDR3 plus reference TRBV18 and TRBJ2-7, the full variable domain is NAGVMQNPRHLVRRRGQEARLRCSPMKGHSHVYWYRQLPEEGLKFMVYLQKENIIDESGMPKERFSAEFPKEGPSILRIQQVVRGDSAAYFCASSPPVTSGKPYEQYFGPGTRLTVT.